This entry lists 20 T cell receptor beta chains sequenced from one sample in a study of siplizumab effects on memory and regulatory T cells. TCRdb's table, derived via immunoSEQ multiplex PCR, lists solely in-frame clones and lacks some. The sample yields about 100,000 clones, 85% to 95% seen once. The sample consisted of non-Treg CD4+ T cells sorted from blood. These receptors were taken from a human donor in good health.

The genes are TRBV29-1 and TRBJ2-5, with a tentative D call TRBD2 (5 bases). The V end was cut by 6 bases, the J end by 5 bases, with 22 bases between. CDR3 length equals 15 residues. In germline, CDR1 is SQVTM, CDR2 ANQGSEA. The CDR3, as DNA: TGCAGCGTGGGGTTTAGTGGGCAGCCGGGGGAGACCCAGTACTTC. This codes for CSVGFSGQPGETQYF.

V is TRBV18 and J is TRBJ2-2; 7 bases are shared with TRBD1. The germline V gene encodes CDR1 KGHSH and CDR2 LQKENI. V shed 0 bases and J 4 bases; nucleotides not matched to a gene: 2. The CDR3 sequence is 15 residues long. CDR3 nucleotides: TGTGCCAGCTCACCACCGGGACAGCCCACCGGGGAGCTGTTTTTT. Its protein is CASSPPGQPTGELFF. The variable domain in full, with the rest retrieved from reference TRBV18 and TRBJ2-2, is NAGVMQNPRHLVRRRGQEARLRCSPMKGHSHVYWYRQLPEEGLKFMVYLQKENIIDESGMPKERFSAEFPKEGPSILRIQQVVRGDSAAYFCASSPPGQPTGELFFGEGSRLTVL.

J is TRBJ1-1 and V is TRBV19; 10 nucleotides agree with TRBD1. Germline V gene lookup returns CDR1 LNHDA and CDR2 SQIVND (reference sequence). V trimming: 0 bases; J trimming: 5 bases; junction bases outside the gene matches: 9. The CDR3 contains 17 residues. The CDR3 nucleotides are TGTGCCAGTAGTATAGATTTCCGACAGGGGGCGAGGACTGAAGCTTTCTTT. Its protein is CASSIDFRQGARTEAFF. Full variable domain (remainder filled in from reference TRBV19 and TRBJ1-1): DGGITQSPKYLFRKEGQNVTLSCEQNLNHDAMYWYRQDPGQGLRLIYYSQIVNDFQKGDIAEGYSVSREKKESFPLTVTSAQKNPTAFYLCASSIDFRQGARTEAFFGQGTRLTVV.

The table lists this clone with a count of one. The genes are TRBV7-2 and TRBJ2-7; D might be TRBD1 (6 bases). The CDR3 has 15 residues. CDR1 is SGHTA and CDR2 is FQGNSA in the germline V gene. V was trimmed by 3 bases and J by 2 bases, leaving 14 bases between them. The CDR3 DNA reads TGTGCCAGCAGCTTGAGTCTACAGGGCACCTACGAGCAGTACTTC. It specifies CASSLSLQGTYEQYF.

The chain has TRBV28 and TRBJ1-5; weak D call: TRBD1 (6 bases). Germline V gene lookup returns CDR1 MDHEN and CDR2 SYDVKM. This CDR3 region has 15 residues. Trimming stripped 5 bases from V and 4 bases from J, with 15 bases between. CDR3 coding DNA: TGTGCCAGCAGTGAACAGGGTAGGATAAATCAGCCCCAGCATTTT. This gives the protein CASSEQGRINQPQHF.

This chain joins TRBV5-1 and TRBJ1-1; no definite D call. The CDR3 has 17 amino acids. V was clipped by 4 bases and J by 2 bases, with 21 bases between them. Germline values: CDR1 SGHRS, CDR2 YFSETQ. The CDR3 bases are TGCGCCAGCAGCAAAGACTTCGGACTCACCTATAACACTGAAGCTTTCTTT. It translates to CASSKDFGLTYNTEAFF. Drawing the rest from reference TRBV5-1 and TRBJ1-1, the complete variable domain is KAGVTQTPRYLIKTRGQQVTLSCSPISGHRSVSWYQQTPGQGLQFLFEYFSETQRNKGNFPGRFSGRQFSNSRSEMNVSTLELGDSALYLCASSKDFGLTYNTEAFFGQGTRLTVV.

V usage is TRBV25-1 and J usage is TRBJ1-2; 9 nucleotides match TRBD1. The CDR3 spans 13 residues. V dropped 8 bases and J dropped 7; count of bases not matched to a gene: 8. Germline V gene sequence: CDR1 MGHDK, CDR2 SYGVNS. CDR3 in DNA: TGTGCCAGCGAGAGACAGGGGGTGGGTGGCTACACCTTC. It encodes CASERQGVGGYTF.

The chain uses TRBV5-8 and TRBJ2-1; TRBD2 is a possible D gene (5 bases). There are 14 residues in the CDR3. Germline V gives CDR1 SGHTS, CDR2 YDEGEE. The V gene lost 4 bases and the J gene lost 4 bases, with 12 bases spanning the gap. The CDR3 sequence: CASSLLSVYNEQFF. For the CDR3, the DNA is TGTGCCAGCAGCCTCCTTAGCGTATACAATGAGCAGTTCTTC.

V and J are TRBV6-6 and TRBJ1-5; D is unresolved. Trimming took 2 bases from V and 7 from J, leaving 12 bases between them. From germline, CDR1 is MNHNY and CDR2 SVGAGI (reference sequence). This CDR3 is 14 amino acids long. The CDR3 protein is CASSYDGSWQPQHF. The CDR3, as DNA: TGTGCCAGCAGTTACGATGGCTCGTGGCAGCCCCAGCATTTT.

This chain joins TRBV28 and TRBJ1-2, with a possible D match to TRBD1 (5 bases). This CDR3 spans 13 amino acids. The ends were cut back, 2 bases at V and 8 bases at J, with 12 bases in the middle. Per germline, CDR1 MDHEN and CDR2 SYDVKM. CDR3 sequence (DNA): TGTGCCAGCAGTTTAAACAGGTCTGGAGGCTACACCTTC. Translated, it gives CASSLNRSGGYTF.

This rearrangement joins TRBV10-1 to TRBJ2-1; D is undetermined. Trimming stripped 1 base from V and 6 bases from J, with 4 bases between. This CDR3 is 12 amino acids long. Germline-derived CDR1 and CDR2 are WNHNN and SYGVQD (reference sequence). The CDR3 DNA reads TGCGCCAGCAGTGAGTATCGCAATGAGCAGTTCTTC. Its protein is CASSEYRNEQFF.

The CDR3 reads CASSVGLAMAEQFF. The CDR3 nucleotides read TGTGCCAGCAGCGTGGGTCTAGCGATGGCCGAGCAGTTCTTC. The chain couples TRBV9 to TRBJ2-1; D possibly corresponds to TRBD2 (6 bases). Trimming shortened V by 2 bases and J by 10 bases, and 16 bases separated the two germline ends. Germline loops: CDR1 SGDLS, CDR2 YYNGEE. The CDR3 contains 14 residues.

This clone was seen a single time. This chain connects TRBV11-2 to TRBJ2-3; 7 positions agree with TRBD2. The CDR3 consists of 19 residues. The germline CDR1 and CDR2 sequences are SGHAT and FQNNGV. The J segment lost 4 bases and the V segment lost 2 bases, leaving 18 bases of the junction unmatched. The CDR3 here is CASSLRRGRLAASPDTQYF. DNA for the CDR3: TGTGCCAGCAGCTTAAGAAGGGGCCGGCTAGCGGCTAGCCCAGATACGCAGTATTTT.

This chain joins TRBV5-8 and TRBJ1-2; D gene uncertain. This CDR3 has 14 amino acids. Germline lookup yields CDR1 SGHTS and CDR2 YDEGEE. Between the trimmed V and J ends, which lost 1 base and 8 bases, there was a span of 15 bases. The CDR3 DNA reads TGTGCCAGCAGCTTGTTATTAGTCGTCTACGGCTACACCTTC. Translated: CASSLLLVVYGYTF.

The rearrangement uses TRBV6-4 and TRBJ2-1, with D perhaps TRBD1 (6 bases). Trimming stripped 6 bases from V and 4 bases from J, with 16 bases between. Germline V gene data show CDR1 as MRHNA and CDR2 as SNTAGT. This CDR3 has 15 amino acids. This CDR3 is CASSITGLGYNEQFF. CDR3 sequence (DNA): TGTGCCAGCAGCATAACAGGGTTAGGGTACAATGAGCAGTTCTTC.

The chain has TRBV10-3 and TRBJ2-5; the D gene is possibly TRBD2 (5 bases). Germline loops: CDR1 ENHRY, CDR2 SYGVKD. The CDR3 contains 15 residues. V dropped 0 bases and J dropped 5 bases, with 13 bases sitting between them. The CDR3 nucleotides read TGTGCCATCAGTGAGTCGAGCGGACGGAGGGAGACCCAGTACTTC. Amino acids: CAISESSGRRETQYF.

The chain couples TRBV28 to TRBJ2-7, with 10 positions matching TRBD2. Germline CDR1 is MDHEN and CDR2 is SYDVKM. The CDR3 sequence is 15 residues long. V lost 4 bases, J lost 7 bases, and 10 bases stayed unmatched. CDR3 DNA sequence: TGTGCCAGCAGTTCCTCCGGGACTAGCGTATGGGAGCAGTACTTC. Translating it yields CASSSSGTSVWEQYF. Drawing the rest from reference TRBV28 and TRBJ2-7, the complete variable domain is DVKVTQSSRYLVKRTGEKVFLECVQDMDHENMFWYRQDPGLGLRLIYFSYDVKMKEKGDIPEGYSVSREKKERFSLILESASTNQTSMYLCASSSSGTSVWEQYFGPGTRLTVT.

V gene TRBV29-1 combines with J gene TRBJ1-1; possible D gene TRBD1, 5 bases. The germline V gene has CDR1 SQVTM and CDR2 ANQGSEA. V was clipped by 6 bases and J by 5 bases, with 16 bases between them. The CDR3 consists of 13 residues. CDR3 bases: TGCAGCGTCCAGACGGGCCGGGGGACTGAAGCTTTCTTT. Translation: CSVQTGRGTEAFF.

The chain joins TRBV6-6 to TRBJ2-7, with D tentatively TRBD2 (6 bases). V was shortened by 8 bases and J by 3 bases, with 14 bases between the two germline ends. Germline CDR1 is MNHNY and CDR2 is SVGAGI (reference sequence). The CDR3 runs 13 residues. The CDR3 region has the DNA TGTGCCAGCTCGATTGGAGGGAACTACGAGCAGTACTTC. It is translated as CASSIGGNYEQYF.

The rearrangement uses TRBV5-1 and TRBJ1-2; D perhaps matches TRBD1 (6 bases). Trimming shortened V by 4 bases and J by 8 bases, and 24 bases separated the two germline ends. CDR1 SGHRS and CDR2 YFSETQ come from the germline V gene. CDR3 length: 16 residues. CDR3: CASSRNRQEASEGYTF. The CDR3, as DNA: TGCGCCAGCAGCAGAAATAGACAGGAGGCATCTGAGGGCTACACCTTC.